Listed below are T cell receptor beta chains from one sample, sequenced in a study of cytomegalovirus exposure and HLA in healthy donors. Produced via immunoSEQ multiplex PCR; TCRdb's table is partial and in-frame only. The profile shows 150,000 to 200,000 clones, approximately 88% of them singletons. The sample taken for sequencing was PBMCs. Receptor source: a man aged 18 to 30 in good health and CMV-seropositive. Both conserved end residues are part of each CDR3. Each record gives: J gene, CDR3 length, D gene, V gene, clone size, CDR3 protein, CDR3 DNA. D genes are given only for firm matches. Some rows have no size entry. The others give once, few or many, or a class for an expanded clone.

J: TRBJ2-7
length: 16
D: TRBD1
V: TRBV28
size: -
CDR3: CASSSRPGQGSSEQYF
DNA: TGTGCCAGCAGTTCCCGGCCGGGACAGGGATCCTCCGAGCAGTACTTC

J: TRBJ2-7
length: 14
D: TRBD2
V: TRBV18
size: -
CDR3: CASSRASGGYEQYF
DNA: TGTGCCAGCTCACGGGCTAGCGGAGGGTACGAGCAGTACTTC

J: TRBJ2-7
length: 19
D: TRBD2
V: TRBV6-4
size: -
CDR3: CASSDSRGGKNTTSYEQYF
DNA: TGTGCCAGCAGTGACTCGCGCGGGGGAAAGAACACAACCTCCTACGAGCAGTACTTC

J: TRBJ2-5
length: 14
D: TRBD1
V: TRBV5-4
size: -
CDR3: CASSEGQGRETQYF
DNA: TGTGCCAGCAGCGAGGGACAGGGACGCGAGACCCAGTACTTC

J: TRBJ2-2
length: 14
D: -
V: TRBV7-8
size: -
CDR3: CASSPRRGSGELFF
DNA: TGTGCCAGCAGCCCGCGTCGAGGCTCCGGGGAGCTGTTTTTT

J: TRBJ2-7
length: 14
D: -
V: TRBV10-1
size: -
CDR3: CASTGLDLCYEQYF
DNA: TGCGCCAGCACTGGCCTAGACTTGTGCTACGAGCAGTACTTC

J: TRBJ1-2
length: 13
D: -
V: TRBV6-5
size: -
CDR3: CASRRPYRGGYTF
DNA: TGTGCCAGCAGAAGACCCTACCGGGGAGGCTACACCTTC

J: TRBJ2-3
length: 14
D: TRBD2
V: TRBV7-6
size: -
CDR3: CASSSAGGPDTQYF
DNA: TGTGCCAGCAGCTCAGCGGGAGGCCCAGATACGCAGTATTTT

J: TRBJ2-2
length: 14
D: -
V: TRBV9
size: once
CDR3: CASSATGTTGELFF
DNA: TGTGCCAGCAGCGCTACAGGGACCACCGGGGAGCTGTTTTTT

J: TRBJ1-2
length: 15
D: TRBD1
V: TRBV6-1
size: -
CDR3: CASSDDRGPDYGYTF
DNA: TGTGCCAGCAGTGATGACAGGGGGCCCGACTATGGCTACACCTTC

J: TRBJ2-7
length: 13
D: -
V: TRBV6-5
size: -
CDR3: CASSFTGSYEQYF
DNA: TGTGCCAGCAGTTTTACAGGTTCCTACGAGCAGTACTTC

J: TRBJ2-7
length: 15
D: TRBD1
V: TRBV19
size: once
CDR3: CASSILAGGVYEQYF
DNA: TGTGCCAGTAGTATTTTAGCAGGGGGAGTCTACGAGCAGTACTTC

J: TRBJ1-2
length: 12
D: TRBD1
V: TRBV9
size: -
CDR3: CASSPRQGGYTF
DNA: TGTGCCAGCAGCCCTCGACAGGGAGGCTACACCTTC

J: TRBJ2-2
length: 15
D: -
V: TRBV2
size: -
CDR3: CASQNGLANTGELFF
DNA: TGTGCCAGCCAGAACGGACTTGCGAACACCGGGGAGCTGTTTTTT

J: TRBJ1-4
length: 15
D: TRBD1
V: TRBV15
size: -
CDR3: CATSSTGTGGGKLFF
DNA: TGTGCCACCAGCAGTACCGGGACAGGGGGAGGAAAACTGTTTTTT

J: TRBJ2-2
length: 17
D: TRBD1
V: TRBV9
size: -
CDR3: CASSVSGTGPLGGELFF
DNA: TGTGCCAGCAGCGTATCCGGGACAGGTCCCTTGGGCGGGGAGCTGTTTTTT

J: TRBJ2-5
length: 15
D: TRBD2
V: TRBV10-2
size: -
CDR3: CASSDGLAGGETQYF
DNA: TGCGCCAGCAGTGACGGACTAGCGGGAGGGGAGACCCAGTACTTC

J: TRBJ1-4
length: 16
D: -
V: TRBV27
size: -
CDR3: CASSTQAALRDEKLFF
DNA: TGTGCCAGCAGTACTCAGGCTGCCCTGCGGGATGAAAAACTGTTTTTT

J: TRBJ2-7
length: 18
D: TRBD2
V: TRBV30
size: -
CDR3: CALTSDLGTSGSGYEQYF
DNA: TGTGCCTTGACGAGCGATTTAGGGACTAGCGGGAGTGGCTACGAGCAGTACTTC

J: TRBJ2-7
length: 14
D: -
V: TRBV4-1
size: once
CDR3: CASSQDRGDNEQYF
DNA: TGCGCCAGCAGCCAAGATCGGGGTGACAACGAGCAGTACTTC

J: TRBJ2-5
length: 13
D: -
V: TRBV9
size: -
CDR3: CASSGTGQETQYF
DNA: TGTGCCAGCAGCGGTACAGGGCAAGAGACCCAGTACTTC

J: TRBJ2-5
length: 17
D: TRBD2
V: TRBV7-3
size: -
CDR3: CASSMTPGLAGQETQYF
DNA: TGTGCCAGCAGCATGACTCCGGGACTAGCGGGGCAAGAGACCCAGTACTTC

J: TRBJ2-5
length: 15
D: -
V: TRBV7-9
size: -
CDR3: CASSHSPGLGETQYF
DNA: TGTGCCAGCAGCCATTCCCCGGGATTGGGGGAGACCCAGTACTTC

J: TRBJ1-1
length: 13
D: -
V: TRBV19
size: -
CDR3: CASGGTLNTEAFF
DNA: TGTGCCAGTGGGGGGACTTTGAACACTGAAGCTTTCTTT

J: TRBJ2-2
length: 16
D: TRBD2
V: TRBV29-1
size: -
CDR3: CSVRGTSGPSGGELFF
DNA: TGCAGCGTTAGAGGGACTAGCGGGCCATCGGGCGGGGAGCTGTTTTTT

J: TRBJ2-3
length: 16
D: TRBD1
V: TRBV5-6
size: -
CDR3: CASSSGTGGPTDTQYF
DNA: TGTGCCAGCAGCTCCGGGACAGGGGGCCCCACAGATACGCAGTATTTT

J: TRBJ2-7
length: 15
D: TRBD2
V: TRBV19
size: once
CDR3: CASSMSGRALDEQYF
DNA: TGTGCCAGTAGTATGAGCGGGAGGGCCCTCGACGAGCAGTACTTC

J: TRBJ2-5
length: 13
D: -
V: TRBV30
size: -
CDR3: CAWSQQGEQTQYF
DNA: TGTGCCTGGAGTCAACAGGGTGAGCAGACCCAGTACTTC

J: TRBJ2-7
length: 12
D: TRBD1
V: TRBV7-9
size: -
CDR3: CASSLDRDEQYF
DNA: TGTGCCAGCAGCCTCGACAGGGACGAGCAGTACTTC

J: TRBJ1-4
length: 17
D: -
V: TRBV6-1
size: -
CDR3: CASSEPEQGPVEKGLFF
DNA: TGTGCCAGCAGTGAACCTGAACAGGGTCCCGTCGAAAAAGGGCTGTTTTTT

J: TRBJ2-1
length: 15
D: TRBD2
V: TRBV5-1
size: -
CDR3: CASSGGLAARNEQFF
DNA: TGCGCCAGCAGCGGGGGACTAGCAGCAAGGAATGAGCAGTTCTTC

J: TRBJ2-5
length: 14
D: TRBD2
V: TRBV5-1
size: -
CDR3: CASSLAGGTETQYF
DNA: TGCGCCAGCAGTTTAGCGGGAGGGACGGAGACCCAGTACTTC

J: TRBJ2-2
length: 12
D: -
V: TRBV11-1
size: -
CDR3: CASTRPTGELFF
DNA: TGTGCCAGCACCAGGCCTACCGGGGAGCTGTTTTTT

J: TRBJ2-7
length: 15
D: TRBD2
V: TRBV7-8
size: -
CDR3: CASSRGLAPTYEQYF
DNA: TGTGCCAGCAGCCGAGGACTAGCCCCGACCTACGAGCAGTACTTC

J: TRBJ2-7
length: 11
D: -
V: TRBV20-1
size: once
CDR3: CSARGEEEQYF
DNA: TGCAGTGCTAGGGGAGAAGAGGAGCAGTACTTC

J: TRBJ2-3
length: 15
D: -
V: TRBV9
size: -
CDR3: CASSVGARGTDTQYF
DNA: TGTGCCAGCAGCGTAGGGGCTCGCGGCACAGATACGCAGTATTTT

J: TRBJ2-3
length: 14
D: -
V: TRBV28
size: few
CDR3: CASSSYLGTPSQYF
DNA: TGTGCCAGCAGTTCCTACCTGGGCACCCCTTCGCAGTATTTT

J: TRBJ1-2
length: 15
D: TRBD1
V: TRBV28
size: -
CDR3: CASSSLPLTGKGYTF
DNA: TGTGCCAGCAGTTCTCTCCCCCTGACAGGGAAGGGCTACACCTTC

J: TRBJ1-1
length: 11
D: -
V: TRBV28
size: -
CDR3: CASSSLAEAFF
DNA: TGTGCCAGCAGCTCGTTAGCTGAAGCTTTCTTT

J: TRBJ1-2
length: 14
D: TRBD1
V: TRBV27
size: -
CDR3: CASSRTGGPYGYTF
DNA: TGTGCCAGCAGTCGGACAGGGGGGCCCTATGGCTACACCTTC

J: TRBJ1-2
length: 14
D: -
V: TRBV7-9
size: -
CDR3: CASRPGWTNYGYTF
DNA: TGTGCCAGCAGGCCAGGGTGGACTAACTATGGCTACACCTTC

J: TRBJ1-1
length: 12
D: TRBD1
V: TRBV29-1
size: -
CDR3: CSVRQGIDEAFF
DNA: TGCAGCGTTCGACAGGGCATTGATGAAGCTTTCTTT

J: TRBJ1-4
length: 17
D: TRBD1
V: TRBV4-3
size: -
CDR3: CASSQDLAGQAGEKLFF
DNA: TGCGCCAGCAGCCAAGATCTAGCTGGACAGGCGGGAGAAAAACTGTTTTTT

J: TRBJ2-5
length: 14
D: TRBD2
V: TRBV27
size: -
CDR3: CASSWASGIGAQYF
DNA: TGTGCCAGCAGTTGGGCTAGCGGGATCGGGGCCCAGTACTTC

J: TRBJ2-2
length: 18
D: TRBD2
V: TRBV15
size: -
CDR3: CATSRDLPSGRNTGELFF
DNA: TGTGCCACCAGCAGAGATCTCCCTAGCGGGAGGAACACCGGGGAGCTGTTTTTT

J: TRBJ1-5
length: 13
D: -
V: TRBV6-5
size: -
CDR3: CASSYDGNQPQHF
DNA: TGTGCCAGCAGTTACGACGGGAACCAGCCCCAGCATTTT

J: TRBJ2-3
length: 13
D: -
V: TRBV28
size: once
CDR3: CASSLRGLDTQYF
DNA: TGTGCCAGCAGTTTAAGGGGCCTAGATACGCAGTATTTT

J: TRBJ1-4
length: 14
D: TRBD1
V: TRBV14
size: -
CDR3: CASSQVGTGVKLFF
DNA: TGTGCCAGCAGCCAGGTCGGGACAGGGGTAAAACTGTTTTTT

J: TRBJ2-3
length: 15
D: -
V: TRBV4-3
size: -
CDR3: CASSQDFQGTDTQYF
DNA: TGCGCCAGCAGCCAAGACTTTCAGGGCACAGATACGCAGTATTTT

J: TRBJ1-2
length: 12
D: -
V: TRBV28
size: -
CDR3: CATTGSAYGYTF
DNA: TGTGCCACAACAGGGAGCGCGTATGGCTACACCTTC

J: TRBJ2-3
length: 17
D: -
V: TRBV5-6
size: -
CDR3: CASSPGVLRNMGDTQYF
DNA: TGTGCCAGCAGTCCAGGTGTGCTACGGAATATGGGAGATACGCAGTATTTT

J: TRBJ1-1
length: 11
D: TRBD1
V: TRBV30
size: -
CDR3: CAWWDRAEAFF
DNA: TGTGCCTGGTGGGACAGAGCTGAAGCTTTCTTT

J: TRBJ2-6
length: 16
D: -
V: TRBV27
size: -
CDR3: CASSFWRLSGANVLTF
DNA: TGTGCCAGCAGTTTTTGGCGGCTCTCTGGGGCCAACGTCCTGACTTTC

J: TRBJ2-6
length: 16
D: TRBD2
V: TRBV15
size: -
CDR3: CATSPRGGAGANVLTF
DNA: TGTGCCACCAGCCCACGGGGGGGGGCTGGGGCCAACGTCCTGACTTTC

J: TRBJ2-1
length: 15
D: -
V: TRBV5-6
size: -
CDR3: CASSGGQGAYNEQFF
DNA: TGTGCCAGCAGCGGTGGGCAGGGTGCCTACAATGAGCAGTTCTTC

J: TRBJ2-7
length: 18
D: TRBD2
V: TRBV4-3
size: -
CDR3: CASSLPGGWGQGDYEQYF
DNA: TGCGCCAGCAGCCTGCCGGGAGGATGGGGCCAGGGAGACTACGAGCAGTACTTC